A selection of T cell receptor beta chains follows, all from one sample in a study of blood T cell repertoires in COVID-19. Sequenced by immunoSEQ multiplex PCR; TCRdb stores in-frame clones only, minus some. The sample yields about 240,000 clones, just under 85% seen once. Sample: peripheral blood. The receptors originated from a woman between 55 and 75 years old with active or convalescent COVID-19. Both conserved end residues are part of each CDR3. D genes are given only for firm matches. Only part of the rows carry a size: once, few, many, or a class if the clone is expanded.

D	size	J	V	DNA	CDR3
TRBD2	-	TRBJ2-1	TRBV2	TGTGCCAGCAGTGAGCAGCGGGGGACATCCTACAATGAGCAGTTCTTC	CASSEQRGTSYNEQFF
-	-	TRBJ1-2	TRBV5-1	TGCGCCAGCAGCATGGCAACAGGGTCGGTTTATGGCTACACCTTC	CASSMATGSVYGYTF
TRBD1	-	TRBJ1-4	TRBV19	TGTGCCAGTAGTCGACCGGCGGACAGGGCCTTTGTGGCAACTAATGAAAAACTGTTTTTT	CASSRPADRAFVATNEKLFF
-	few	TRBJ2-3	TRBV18	TGTGCCAGCTCACGAAACGCAGGGGAGGGCGATACGCAGTATTTT	CASSRNAGEGDTQYF
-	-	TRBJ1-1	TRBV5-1	TGCGCCAGCAGCCATTCGAGCGGAGGCGGTGAAGCTTTCTTT	CASSHSSGGGEAFF
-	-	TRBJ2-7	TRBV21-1	TGTGCCAGCAGCAAAGTTGGGCCGGTGATTGGTACAATCTACGAGCAGTACTTC	CASSKVGPVIGTIYEQYF
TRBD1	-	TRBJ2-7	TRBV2	TGTGCCAGCAGTGACCGGGACAGGGGGTTCTACGAGCAGTACTTC	CASSDRDRGFYEQYF
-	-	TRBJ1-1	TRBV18	TGTGCCAGCTCACCACGTCCACCGGCGGACACTGAAGCTTTCTTT	CASSPRPPADTEAFF
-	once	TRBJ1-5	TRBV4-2	TGTGCCAGCAGCCAAGATCGGGGGGTGGCTCAGCCCCAGCATTTT	CASSQDRGVAQPQHF
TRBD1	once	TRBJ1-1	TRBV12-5	TGTGCTAGTGGTTTGGTACCCGACAGGGGGTATGAAGCTTTCTTT	CASGLVPDRGYEAFF
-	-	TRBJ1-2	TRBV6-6	TGTGCCAGCAGTTATAGGGAGGACGGCTACACCTTC	CASSYREDGYTF
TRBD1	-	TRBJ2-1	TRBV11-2	TGTGCCAGCAGCGGCCTGACAGGGATCGTCCACAATGAGCAGTTCTTC	CASSGLTGIVHNEQFF
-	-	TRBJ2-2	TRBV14	TGTGCCAGCAGCCAAGTCAGGCAGAACACCGGGGAGCTGTTTTTT	CASSQVRQNTGELFF
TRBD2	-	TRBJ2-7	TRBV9	TGTGCCAGCAGCCCCGGGGGGAAAGTGCAGTACTTC	CASSPGGKVQYF
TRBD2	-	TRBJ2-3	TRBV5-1	TGCGCCAGCAGCCTCGCCAACCGGCGGGGGGCTGCAGATACGCAGTATTTT	CASSLANRRGAADTQYF
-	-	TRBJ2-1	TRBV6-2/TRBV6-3	TGTGCCAGCAGTTCGACAGTCTACAATGAGCAGTTCTTC	CASSSTVYNEQFF
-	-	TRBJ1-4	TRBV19	TGTGCCAGTAGTACCCCCCTCGATGAAAAACTGTTTTTT	CASSTPLDEKLFF
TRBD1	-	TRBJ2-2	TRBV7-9	TGTGCCAACCCGATGACAGGGGGCCCCGGGGAGCTGTTTTTT	CANPMTGGPGELFF
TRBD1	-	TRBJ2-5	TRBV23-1	TGCGCCAGCAGTCAATTCTGGGACAGGGGGATAGGACAAGAGACCCAGTACTTC	CASSQFWDRGIGQETQYF
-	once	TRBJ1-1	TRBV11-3	TGTGCCAGCAGCTTCCTTAGGGGCACTGAAGCTTTCTTT	CASSFLRGTEAFF
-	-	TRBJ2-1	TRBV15	TGTGCCACCAGCAGATTGACAGGATTCGCCGGGAGGCGAACGGAGAATGAGCAGTTCTTC	CATSRLTGFAGRRTENEQFF
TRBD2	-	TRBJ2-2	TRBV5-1	TGCGCCAGCAGCCCAGGACTAGTGCCTCACGGGGAGCTGTTTTTT	CASSPGLVPHGELFF
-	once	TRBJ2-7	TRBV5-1	TGCGCCAGCAGCTTGGCCCGGGGCTCCTACGAGCAGTACTTC	CASSLARGSYEQYF
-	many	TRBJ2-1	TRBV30	TGTGCCGGTAAAGGCGGCCACAATGAGCAGTTCTTC	CAGKGGHNEQFF
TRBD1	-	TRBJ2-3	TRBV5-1	TGCGCCAGCAGCTTACGGGGACAGGGAGGAGGGGCAGATACGCAGTATTTT	CASSLRGQGGGADTQYF
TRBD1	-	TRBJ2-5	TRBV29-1	TGCAGCGTTGTCGACCTAGGCGGGACAGGCGAAGAGACCCAGTACTTC	CSVVDLGGTGEETQYF
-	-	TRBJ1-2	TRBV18	TGTGCCAGCTCACCACGGAGGGGACACTATGGCTACACCTTC	CASSPRRGHYGYTF
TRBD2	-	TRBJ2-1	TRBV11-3	TGTGCCAGCGGTGGACTAGCGGTCAATGAGCAGTTCTTC	CASGGLAVNEQFF
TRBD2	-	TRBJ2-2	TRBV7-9	TGTGCCAGCAGCTTGGGACTAGCGAAGAACACCGGGGAGCTGTTTTTT	CASSLGLAKNTGELFF
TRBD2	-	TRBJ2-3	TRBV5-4	TGTGCCAGCAGAAGCGGGAGGACGGGCACAGATACGCAGTATTTT	CASRSGRTGTDTQYF
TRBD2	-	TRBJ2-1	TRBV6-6	TGTGCCAGCAGTACTGGGACTAGCGGGGGGGCCTCACTCTTC	CASSTGTSGGASLF
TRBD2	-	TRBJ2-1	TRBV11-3	TGTGCCAGCAGCTTCCTTGCGGGAGGCTACAATGAGCAGTTCTTC	CASSFLAGGYNEQFF
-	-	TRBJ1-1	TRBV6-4	TGTGCCAGCAGTGCCGAGGGAGGGGACACTGAAGCTTTCTTT	CASSAEGGDTEAFF
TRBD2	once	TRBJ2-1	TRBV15	TGTGCCACCAGCAGAGAAGAAATGACTAGCGGGGGACCGGTGTATGAGCAGTTCTTC	CATSREEMTSGGPVYEQFF
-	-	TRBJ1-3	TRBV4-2	TGTGCCAGCAGCCAAGTCGACGGGGGAGAGGACACCATATATTTT	CASSQVDGGEDTIYF
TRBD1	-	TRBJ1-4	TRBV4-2	TGTGCCAGCAGCTTACCGACAGGGGGCTCTGAAAAACTGTTTTTT	CASSLPTGGSEKLFF
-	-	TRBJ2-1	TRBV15	TGTGCCACCAGCAGAGGAATCGAGAGCTCCTACAATGAGCAGTTCTTC	CATSRGIESSYNEQFF
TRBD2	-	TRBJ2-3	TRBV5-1	TGCGCCAGCAGCCCCAGGGGTAGCGGGGGTAGGGATACGCAGTATTTT	CASSPRGSGGRDTQYF
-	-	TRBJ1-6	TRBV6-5	TGTGCCAGCAGCGTCACAGGGAACGATTCACCCCTCCACTTT	CASSVTGNDSPLHF
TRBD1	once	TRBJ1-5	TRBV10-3	TGTGCCATCAGTGAGACAGGGGATGGCAATCAGCCCCAGCATTTT	CAISETGDGNQPQHF
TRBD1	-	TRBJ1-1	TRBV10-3	TGTGCCATCAAGCGGGGGGCCGGGAGACAGGGCGACACTGAAGCTTTCTTT	CAIKRGAGRQGDTEAFF
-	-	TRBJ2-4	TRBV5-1	TGCGCCAGCAGCTTGGACGCGGCGAGTGAAAGAAACATTCAGTACTTC	CASSLDAASERNIQYF
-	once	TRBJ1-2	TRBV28	TGTGCCAGCAGTTTACGGGGGTCGGGCGGCACCTTC	CASSLRGSGGTF
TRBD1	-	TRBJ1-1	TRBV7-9	TGTGCCAGCAGCTTAGTTCTGGACAGGGGGGCGTCGGCTTTCTTT	CASSLVLDRGASAFF
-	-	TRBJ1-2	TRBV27	TGTGCCAGCAGTCCCTCCGGTACGGGGGGAACCTCAAATGGCTACACCTTC	CASSPSGTGGTSNGYTF
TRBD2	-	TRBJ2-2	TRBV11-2	TGTGCCAGCAGCTTAAGCGGGAGTGGTCAAACCGGGGAGCTGTTTTTT	CASSLSGSGQTGELFF
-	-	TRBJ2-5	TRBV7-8	TGTGCCAGCAGCTTTGGCGGTCGGGAGACCCAGTACTTC	CASSFGGRETQYF
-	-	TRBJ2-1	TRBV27	TGTGCCAGCAGTTTGGCCTTCGGGGGATCTTTGCAGTTCTTC	CASSLAFGGSLQFF
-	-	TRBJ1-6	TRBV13	TGTGCCAGCAGCTTAGGACAGGCGAATAATTCACCCCTCCACTTT	CASSLGQANNSPLHF
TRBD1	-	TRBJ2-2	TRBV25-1	TGTGCCAGCAGTATTGGACAGGGCAACACCGGGGAGCTGTTTTTT	CASSIGQGNTGELFF
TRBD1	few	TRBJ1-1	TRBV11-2	TGTGCCAGCAGCTTATTCAGGGGGAACATGAACACTGAAGCTTTCTTT	CASSLFRGNMNTEAFF
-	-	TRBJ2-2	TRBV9	TGTGCCAGCAGCACCCGACACTGGGCTGGGGAGCTGTTTTTT	CASSTRHWAGELFF
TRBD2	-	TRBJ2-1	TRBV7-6	TGTGCCAGCAGCTTAGCTCAGGGTAGCGGGGCGGTCTTC	CASSLAQGSGAVF
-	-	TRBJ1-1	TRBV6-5	TGTGCCAGCAGCCTTACCGGGGGGAACACTGAAGCTTTCTTT	CASSLTGGNTEAFF
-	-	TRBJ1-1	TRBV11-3	TGTGCCAGCAGCGCAAAAACCTGGGACACCAACACTGAAGCTTTCTTT	CASSAKTWDTNTEAFF